The 26 T cell receptor beta chains given below trace back to one sample, sequenced in a study of patients and donors after allogeneic stem cell transplantation. Via MiXCR, TCRdb re-called the RT-PCR reads, giving one row per CDR3 protein. The table lists some 150,000 distinct CDR3 sequences, 30% to 45% of them singletons. Specimen: blood, either unsorted or a sorted T cell fraction (not recorded which). The source of these receptors is a human donor who was either an allogeneic HSCT recipient or a stem cell or donor lymphocyte infusion donor (not recorded which). It is not recorded whose cells these are; they may come from a transplant donor.

This clonotype turned up a few times. The chain joins TRBV20-1 to TRBJ1-5, with a tentative D call TRBD1 (5 bases). The CDR3 sequence is 13 residues long. Trimming removed 5 bases from V and 4 bases from J, with 12 bases in between. CDR1 is DFQATT and CDR2 is SNEGSKA in the germline V gene (reference sequence). CDR3 residues: CSAPGLGNQPQHF. The CDR3 nucleotides are TGCAGTGCTCCAGGGTTAGGGAATCAGCCCCAGCATTTT.

The V call is TRBV6-5, the J call TRBJ1-5; 8 bases are a match to TRBD1. CDR1 and CDR2 (germline): MNHEY, SVGAGI. There are 14 residues in the CDR3. V lost 5 bases, J lost 4 bases, and 4 bases stayed unmatched. CDR3 nucleotide sequence: TGTGCCAGCAGTACGACAGGGGATAATCAGCCCCAGCATTTT. Amino acid sequence: CASSTTGDNQPQHF.

A few counts support this clonotype. The V and J genes are TRBV12-3 or TRBV12-4 and TRBJ1-2; D gene uncertain. The V end was cut by 6 bases, the J end by 8 bases, with 13 bases between. CDR3 size: 12 residues. As DNA, the CDR3 is TGTGCCAGCAGGCCGCCGGGGAGCGGCTACACCTTC. Translation: CASRPPGSGYTF.

This clonotype was seen more than once but under ten times. This chain uses TRBV28 with TRBJ1-2, with 7 nucleotides matching TRBD1. The junction had 2 bases not matched to a gene; V was cut back by 2 bases and J by 2 bases. This CDR3 is 14 amino acids long. The germline gives CDR1 MDHEN, CDR2 SYDVKM. CDR3 residues: CASSLGTVNYGYTF. The CDR3 region has the DNA TGTGCCAGCAGTTTAGGGACAGTGAACTATGGCTACACCTTC.

The chain combines TRBV9 with TRBJ2-1; 7 bases line up with TRBD2. Germline V gene lookup returns CDR1 SGDLS and CDR2 YYNGEE. V lost 4 bases and J lost 8; bases outside the gene matches: 12. The CDR3 spans 15 residues. This CDR3 reads CASSPLGGVNDEQFF. CDR3 in DNA: TGTGCCAGCAGCCCCCTTGGGGGGGTGAATGATGAGCAGTTCTTC.

This clonotype showed up just a few times. The V gene is TRBV7-2, the J gene TRBJ1-1, with 9 bases identical to TRBD1. Trimming at V came to 5 bases and at J to 7 bases, leaving 5 bases not matched to a gene. The CDR3 length is 13 residues. In germline, CDR1 is SGHTA, CDR2 FQGNSA. The CDR3 is CASSPRQGVEAFF. CDR3 DNA sequence: TGTGCCAGCAGCCCCAGACAGGGGGTTGAAGCTTTCTTT.

This clonotype was seen only a few times. This sequence joins TRBV20-1 and TRBJ1-6; no definite D call. V lost 3 bases and J lost 9, with 6 bases in between. The CDR3 has 11 amino acids. The germline V gene encodes CDR1 DFQATT and CDR2 SNEGSKA (reference sequence). In nucleotides, the CDR3 is TGCAGTGCTAGGGATATTTCACCCCTCCACTTT. This gives the protein CSARDISPLHF.

This sequence joins TRBV27 and TRBJ2-7, with D maybe TRBD1 (6 bases). The CDR3 has 16 amino acids. The germline V gene encodes CDR1 MNHEY and CDR2 SMNVEV (reference sequence). V dropped 3 bases and J dropped 0 bases, with 15 bases sitting between them. The CDR3 region has the DNA TGTGCCAGCAGTTTCCGGGACATCGGGGTCTCCTACGAGCAGTACGTC. Protein product: CASSFRDIGVSYEQYV.

This clonotype was recorded a few times. This chain links TRBV7-2 with TRBJ1-4; no clear D. Germline CDR1 reads SGHTA; CDR2 reads FQGNSA. The CDR3 runs to 14 residues. Trimming took off 3 bases at V and 5 bases at J, with 10 bases between the two ends. CDR3 DNA: TGTGCCAGCAGCTTTGGCATGGGGAATGAAAAACTGTTTTTT. It is translated as CASSFGMGNEKLFF.

The rearrangement uses TRBV27 and TRBJ1-6; D call uncertain. V lost 6 bases, J lost 7 bases, and 13 bases lay in between. Germline CDR1 MNHEY, CDR2 SMNVEV (reference sequence). The CDR3 is 14 amino acids. The CDR3 DNA is TGTGCCAGCAGGAAGGAGGGTACGAATTCACCCCTCCACTTT. This encodes CASRKEGTNSPLHF.

This clonotype was recorded a few times. The chain employs TRBV20-1 and TRBJ1-1; D gene uncertain. This CDR3 is built from 12 residues. Germline V CDR1 and CDR2: DFQATT, SNEGSKA (reference sequence). Trimming took 5 bases from V and 1 from J, leaving 8 bases between them. The DNA for the CDR3 is TGCAGTGCTGAGTTCCGGAACACTGAAGCTTTCTTT. Amino acids: CSAEFRNTEAFF.

The rearrangement joins TRBV12-3 or TRBV12-4 to TRBJ2-7; D may match TRBD1 or TRBD2 (5 bases each). Trimming left V 3 bases short and J 5 bases short, with 14 bases between. The CDR3 has 14 amino acids. CDR3 bases: TGTGCCAGCAGTTTTGTCCAGGGACGGGACGAGCAGTACTTC. As protein: CASSFVQGRDEQYF.

The V and J genes are TRBV12-3 or TRBV12-4 and TRBJ1-4; D remains ambiguous. The ends were cut back, 3 bases at V and 1 base at J, with 6 bases in the middle. The CDR3 runs to 14 residues. Here the CDR3 reads CASSFDGTNEKLFF. For the CDR3, the DNA is TGTGCCAGCAGTTTCGATGGAACTAATGAAAAACTGTTTTTT.

The chain couples TRBV5-5 to TRBJ2-1; D gene unclear. The CDR3 extends over 13 amino acids. V lost 4 bases and J 9 bases, leaving 14 bases between the germline ends. The V gene's germline CDR1 is SGHKS and CDR2 YYEKEE (reference sequence). The CDR3 nucleotides are TGTGCCAGCAGCCAGCTTACGAGCCGTGAGCAGTTCTTC. It encodes CASSQLTSREQFF.

This chain connects TRBV6-2 or TRBV6-3 to TRBJ2-5; 9 bases fit TRBD2. V dropped 6 bases and J dropped 5; count of bases not matched to a gene: 4. The CDR3 has 13 residues. CDR1 is MNHEY, CDR2 SVGEGT, per germline. The DNA of the CDR3 is TGTGCCAGCAGCCCCGGACTAGCGGAGACCCAGTACTTC. As protein: CASSPGLAETQYF.

This clonotype was observed a handful of times. V is TRBV10-2 and J is TRBJ1-1, with 7 bases fitting TRBD1. CDR1 and CDR2 (germline): WSHSY, SAAADI. V lost 7 bases and J lost 0; bases outside the gene matches: 8. CDR3 length equals 15 residues. CDR3 DNA: TGCGCCAGCACTCCCAGTGGGACAGTGAACACTGAAGCTTTCTTT. This translates into CASTPSGTVNTEAFF.

This chain uses TRBV27 with TRBJ2-5, with unresolved D. Trimming pared 0 bases from V and 2 bases from J, leaving 7 bases between. CDR1 MNHEY and CDR2 SMNVEV come from the germline V gene (reference sequence). The CDR3 totals 14 residues. The CDR3 protein is CASSLSHGQETQYF. The CDR3 DNA follows: TGTGCCAGCAGTTTATCCCACGGGCAAGAGACCCAGTACTTC.

In DNA form, the CDR3 reads TGTGCCAGCAGATACGGGACTAGCGGGGGTTATCATGAGCAGTTCTTC. The encoded protein is CASRYGTSGGYHEQFF. The chain recombines TRBV12-3 or TRBV12-4 with TRBJ2-1, with 14 bases matching TRBD2. With V trimmed by 6 bases and J by 8 bases, 9 bases remained unmatched. This CDR3 spans 16 amino acids.

Only a few counts were recorded for this clonotype. The chain carries TRBV28 and TRBJ1-4, with a tentative D call TRBD1 (5 bases). The germline gives CDR1 MDHEN, CDR2 SYDVKM. This CDR3 comprises 14 residues. The V end was cut by 5 bases, the J end by 6 bases, with 13 bases between. CDR3 coding DNA: TGTGCCAGCAGTCTGTCCGCGGGGGATGAAAAACTGTTTTTT. Amino acid sequence: CASSLSAGDEKLFF.

This clonotype was counted only a few times. The chain is built from TRBV7-2 and TRBJ1-1; tentative D call: TRBD1 (5 bases). With 4 bases removed from V and 8 bases from J, the gap between germline ends came to 14 bases. Germline lookup yields CDR1 SGHTA and CDR2 FQGNSA. CDR3 length: 13 residues. The CDR3 bases are TGTGCCAGCAGCTACACCTCGGGGCAGGAAGCTTTCTTT. Encoded protein: CASSYTSGQEAFF.

This clonotype was detected a few times. The genes are TRBV20-1 and TRBJ1-2, with D hard to call. This CDR3 has 11 residues. Trimming shortened V by 6 bases and J by 4 bases, and 9 bases separated the two germline ends. Germline-derived CDR1 and CDR2 are DFQATT and SNEGSKA (reference sequence). The CDR3 region is CSANGLYGYTF. The CDR3 DNA is TGCAGTGCGAACGGACTCTATGGCTACACCTTC.

The V gene is TRBV2, the J gene TRBJ1-6, with D possibly being TRBD1 (6 bases). CDR1 and CDR2 (germline): SNHLY, FYNNEI. Trimming shortened V by 5 bases and J by 4 bases, and 12 bases separated the two germline ends. The CDR3 sequence is 15 residues long. CDR3 nucleotide sequence: TGTGCCAGCAGTCTCCCGGGACATTATAATTCACCCCTCCACTTT. Its translation is CASSLPGHYNSPLHF.

The chain combines TRBV3-1 with TRBJ1-1; D uncertain. V lost 4 bases to trimming and J lost 1 base, with 10 bases between them. In germline, CDR1 is LGHDT, CDR2 YNNKEL (reference sequence). The CDR3 is 14 amino acids. The CDR3 sequence is CASSLDGPNTEAFF. The CDR3 coding sequence is TGTGCCAGCAGCCTGGACGGTCCGAACACTGAAGCTTTCTTT.

The V gene is TRBV28, the J gene TRBJ1-2; 10 bases agree with TRBD1. Losses at the gene ends were 4 bases for V and 4 bases for J; bases not matched to a gene: 12. The V gene's germline CDR1 is MDHEN and CDR2 SYDVKM. The CDR3 has 17 residues. The CDR3 region is CASSSADRGIRGYGYTF. The CDR3 bases are TGTGCCAGCAGTTCCGCGGACAGGGGGATCCGGGGCTATGGCTACACCTTC.

CDR3 region: CSIDYGYTF. The DNA of the CDR3 is TGCAGCATAGACTATGGCTACACCTTC. V is TRBV29-1 and J is TRBJ1-2; D is unresolved. The CDR3 has 9 residues. The germline V and J ends were trimmed by 8 bases and 3 bases, with 4 bases remaining between them. The germline CDR1 and CDR2 sequences are SQVTM and ANQGSEA.

The V and J genes are TRBV12-3 or TRBV12-4 and TRBJ1-1; D is perhaps TRBD1 (5 bases). This CDR3 has 13 residues. V lost 3 bases, J lost 4 bases, and 9 bases lay in between. CDR3 in amino acids: CASSFGGPTEAFF. Here the CDR3 DNA reads TGTGCCAGCAGTTTTGGGGGACCCACTGAAGCTTTCTTT.